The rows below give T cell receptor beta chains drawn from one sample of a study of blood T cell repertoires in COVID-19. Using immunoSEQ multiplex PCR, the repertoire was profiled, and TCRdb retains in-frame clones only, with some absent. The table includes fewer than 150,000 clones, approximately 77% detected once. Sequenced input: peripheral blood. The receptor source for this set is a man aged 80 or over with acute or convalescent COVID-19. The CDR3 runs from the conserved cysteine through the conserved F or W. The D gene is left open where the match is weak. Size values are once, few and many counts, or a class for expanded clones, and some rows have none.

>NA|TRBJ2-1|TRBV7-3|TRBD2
TGTGCCAGCAGCAAGACCGGGACTAGCGGCTTCTACAATGAGCAGTTCTTC
CASSKTGTSGFYNEQFF
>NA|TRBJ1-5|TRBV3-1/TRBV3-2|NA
TGTGCCAGCAGTCTCGGACAGATTAATCAGCCCCAGCATTTT
CASSLGQINQPQHF
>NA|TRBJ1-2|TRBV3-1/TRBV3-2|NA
TGTGCCAGCAGCCAAGCCGGTGGTGGCTACACCTTC
CASSQAGGGYTF
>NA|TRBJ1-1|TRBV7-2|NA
TGTGCCAGCAGCTTAGGTTTTATCTACACTGAAGCTTTCTTT
CASSLGFIYTEAFF
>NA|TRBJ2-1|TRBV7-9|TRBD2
TGTGCCAGCAGCAAACCGACAACGGGGGGATACAATGAGCAGTTCTTC
CASSKPTTGGYNEQFF
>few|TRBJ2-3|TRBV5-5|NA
TGTGCCAGCAGCTTGGCTGTCGGGGGCACAGATACGCAGTATTTT
CASSLAVGGTDTQYF
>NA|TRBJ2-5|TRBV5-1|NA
TGCGCCAGCAGCTTGGCCGCCGGTAACCAAGAGACCCAGTACTTC
CASSLAAGNQETQYF
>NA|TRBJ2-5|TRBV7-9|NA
TGTGCCAGCAGCTTAATGGCGGCAAACCAAGAGACCCAGTACTTC
CASSLMAANQETQYF
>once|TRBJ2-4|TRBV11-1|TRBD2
TGTGCCAGCAGCCCCCGGGGGGGCGGGAAAAACATTCAGTACTTC
CASSPRGGGKNIQYF
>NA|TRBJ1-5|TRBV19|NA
TGTGCCAGTTCTTACAGGGAGAGCAATCAGCCCCAGCATTTT
CASSYRESNQPQHF
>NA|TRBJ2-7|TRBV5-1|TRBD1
TGCGCCAGCAGCTTGGGGACAGGGACCATCTACGAGCAGTACTTC
CASSLGTGTIYEQYF
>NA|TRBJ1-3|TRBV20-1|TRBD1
TGCAGTGCTAGTCAGGGGGCTGGAAACACCATATATTTT
CSASQGAGNTIYF
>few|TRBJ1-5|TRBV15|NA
TGTGCCACCAGCAGAGGAGGGAATCAGCCCCAGCATTTT
CATSRGGNQPQHF
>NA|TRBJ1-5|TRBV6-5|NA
TGTGCCAGCGGCAAAGGGGGCAATCAGCCCCAGCATTTT
CASGKGGNQPQHF
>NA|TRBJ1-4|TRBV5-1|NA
TGCGCCAGCAGCTTGGGGATGCCGGGTTCCGCGGAAAAACTGTTTTTT
CASSLGMPGSAEKLFF
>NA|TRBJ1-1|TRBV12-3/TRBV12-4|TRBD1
TGTGCCAGCAGTGGACAGGCTGAAGCTTTCTTT
CASSGQAEAFF
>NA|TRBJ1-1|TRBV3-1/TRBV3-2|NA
TGTGCCAGCAGCCAAGATAATACAGGGTTGGCTGGGGACACTGAAGCTTTCTTT
CASSQDNTGLAGDTEAFF
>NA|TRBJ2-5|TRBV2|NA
TGTGCCAGCACCGCCTGGCAGGCAGAGACCCAGTACTTC
CASTAWQAETQYF
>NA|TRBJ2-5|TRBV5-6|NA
TGTGCCAGCAGCCAGGTCGTAGGGGGAATATTGGGAGAGACCCAGTACTTC
CASSQVVGGILGETQYF
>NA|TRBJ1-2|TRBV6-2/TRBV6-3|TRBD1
TGTGCCAGCAGCCGGACAGGTGGATTTAACTATGGCTACACCTTC
CASSRTGGFNYGYTF
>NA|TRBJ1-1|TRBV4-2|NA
TGTGCCAGCAGCCGGAGCCAGAGTGAAGCTTTCTTT
CASSRSQSEAFF
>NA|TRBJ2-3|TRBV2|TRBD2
TGTGCCAGCGGAGGAGCGGGGGGGCATACGCAGTATTTT
CASGGAGGHTQYF
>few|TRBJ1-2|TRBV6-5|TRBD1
TGTGCCAGCAGTAGACAGGGGGATGGCTACACCTTC
CASSRQGDGYTF
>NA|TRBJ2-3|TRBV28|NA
TGTGCCACCCTAAATCCAGGGGCAGGGGATACGCAGTATTTT
CATLNPGAGDTQYF
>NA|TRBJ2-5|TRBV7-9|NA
TGTGCCAGCCGACGACTAGGGACAGTCCAAGAGACCCAGTACTTC
CASRRLGTVQETQYF
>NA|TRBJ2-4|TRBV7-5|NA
TGTGCCAGAAGCCCGTATCAGGGAATGGCCAAAAACATTCAGTACTTC
CARSPYQGMAKNIQYF